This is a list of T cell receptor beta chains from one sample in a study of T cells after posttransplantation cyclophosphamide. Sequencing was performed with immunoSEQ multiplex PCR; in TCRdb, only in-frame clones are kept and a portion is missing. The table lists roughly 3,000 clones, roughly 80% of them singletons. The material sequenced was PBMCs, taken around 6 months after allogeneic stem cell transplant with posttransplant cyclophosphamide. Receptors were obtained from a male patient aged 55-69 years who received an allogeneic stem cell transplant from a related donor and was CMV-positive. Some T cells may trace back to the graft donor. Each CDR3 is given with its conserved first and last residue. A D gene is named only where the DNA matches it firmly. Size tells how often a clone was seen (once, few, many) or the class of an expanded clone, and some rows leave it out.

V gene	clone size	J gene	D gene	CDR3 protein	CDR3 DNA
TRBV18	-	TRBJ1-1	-	CASSRGSGPNTEAFF	TGTGCCAGCTCACGTGGGTCAGGGCCGAACACTGAAGCTTTCTTT
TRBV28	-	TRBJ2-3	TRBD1	CASSAPGQGATDTQYF	TGTGCCAGCAGCGCGCCGGGACAGGGGGCCACAGATACGCAGTATTTT
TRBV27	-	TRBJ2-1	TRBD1	CASSPRTGARSYNEQFF	TGTGCCAGCAGTCCGCGGACAGGGGCCCGTTCCTACAATGAGCAGTTCTTC
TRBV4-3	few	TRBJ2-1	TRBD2	CASSRLAGGTEQFF	TGCGCCAGCTCCCGACTAGCGGGAGGTACTGAGCAGTTCTTC
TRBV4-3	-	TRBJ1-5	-	CANSQDTGGQPQHF	TGCGCCAACAGCCAAGACACAGGCGGACAGCCCCAGCATTTT
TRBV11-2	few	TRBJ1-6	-	CASSASDAGKYNSPLHF	TGTGCCAGCAGCGCCTCTGACGCGGGCAAGTATAATTCACCCCTCCACTTT
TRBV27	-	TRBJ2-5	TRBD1	CASSPRTGAGTGQYF	TGTGCCAGCAGTCCACGGACAGGGGCAGGGACTGGCCAGTACTTC
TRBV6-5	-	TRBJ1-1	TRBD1	CASSYSTPGGTEAFF	TGTGCCAGCAGTTACTCGACCCCAGGGGGCACTGAAGCTTTCTTT
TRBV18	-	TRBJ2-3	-	CASSPRDGGTDTQYF	TGTGCCAGCTCTCCCCGAGACGGGGGCACAGATACGCAGTATTTT
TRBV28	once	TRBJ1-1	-	CASSPSPNTEAFF	TGTGCCAGCAGCCCCAGTCCAAACACTGAAGCTTTCTTT
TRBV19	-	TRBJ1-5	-	CASSVTGGRQPQHF	TGTGCCAGTAGCGTCACGGGAGGTCGTCAGCCCCAGCATTTT
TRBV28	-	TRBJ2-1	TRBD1	CASRVTGGYNEQFF	TGTGCCAGCAGGGTGACAGGGGGGTACAATGAGCAGTTCTTC
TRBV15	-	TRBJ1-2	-	CATSRQTPGTHHGYTF	TGTGCCACCAGCAGACAGACCCCCGGGACACACCATGGCTACACCTTC
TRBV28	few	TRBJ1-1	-	CASSYETTMSQGTRNTEAFF	TGTGCCAGCAGTTACGAAACCACGATGTCCCAGGGAACGAGGAACACTGAAGCTTTCTTT
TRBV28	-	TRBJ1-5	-	CASSLEGGAGGQPQHF	TGTGCCAGCAGTTTAGAGGGGGGAGCGGGGGGACAGCCCCAGCATTTT
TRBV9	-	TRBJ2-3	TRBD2	CASSAGLAGETQYF	TGTGCCAGCAGCGCGGGACTAGCGGGGGAGACGCAGTATTTT
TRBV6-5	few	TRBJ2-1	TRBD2	CASSPGGPYNEQFF	TGTGCCAGCAGTCCGGGGGGGCCCTACAATGAGCAGTTCTTC
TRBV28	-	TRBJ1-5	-	CASSLTGSPQPQHF	TGTGCCAGCAGCTTAACAGGGAGCCCTCAGCCCCAGCATTTT
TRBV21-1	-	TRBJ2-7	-	CASRENRQTSGHSSYEQYF	TGTGCCAGCAGAGAGAACAGGCAGACTAGCGGGCACAGCTCCTACGAGCAGTACTTC
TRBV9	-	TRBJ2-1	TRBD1	CASSVESGGNYEQFF	TGTGCCAGCAGCGTAGAGTCAGGGGGAAATTATGAGCAGTTCTTC
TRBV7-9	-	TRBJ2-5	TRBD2	CASSLEGSGGGTETQYF	TGTGCCAGCAGCTTAGAGGGTAGCGGGGGCGGGACAGAGACCCAGTACTTC
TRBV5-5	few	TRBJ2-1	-	CASSDPGRWEQFF	TGTGCCAGCAGCGATCCAGGGAGGTGGGAGCAGTTCTTC
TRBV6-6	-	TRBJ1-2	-	CASSPRQAAGGYTF	TGTGCCAGCAGTCCGAGACAGGCGGCCGGAGGCTACACCTTC
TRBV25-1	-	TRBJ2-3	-	CASSDGGTDTQYF	TGTGCCAGCTCCGACGGGGGCACAGATACGCAGTATTTT
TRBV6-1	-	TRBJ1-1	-	CASSEARQGGAFF	TGTGCCAGCAGTGAAGCGCGGCAGGGAGGGGCTTTCTTT
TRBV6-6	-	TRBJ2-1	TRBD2	CASTLAGYNEQFF	TGTGCCAGCACCTTAGCGGGGTACAATGAGCAGTTCTTC
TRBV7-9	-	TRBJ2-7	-	CASTWGSVPGEQYF	TGTGCCAGCACCTGGGGTAGCGTCCCAGGCGAGCAGTACTTC
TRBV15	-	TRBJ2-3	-	CATSIWPDTQYF	TGTGCCACCAGCATCTGGCCCGATACGCAGTATTTT
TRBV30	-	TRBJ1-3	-	CAWRGGGNTIYF	TGTGCCTGGAGAGGGGGAGGAAACACCATATATTTT
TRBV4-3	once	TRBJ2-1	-	CASSQSFPGGLYNEQFF	TGCGCCAGCAGCCAATCGTTTCCGGGGGGCTTATACAATGAGCAGTTCTTC
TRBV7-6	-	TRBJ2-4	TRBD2	CASSESGRAGGPPAKNIQYF	TGTGCCAGCAGCGAGAGCGGGAGGGCCGGTGGCCCACCAGCCAAAAACATTCAGTACTTC
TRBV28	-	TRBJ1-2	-	CASSWGSYGYTF	TGTGCCAGCAGTTGGGGCAGCTATGGCTACACCTTC
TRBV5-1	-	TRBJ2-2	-	CASSPDRRDTGELFF	TGCGCCAGCAGCCCGGACAGAAGGGACACCGGGGAGCTGTTTTTT
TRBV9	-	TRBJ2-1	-	CASSVKSNEQFF	TGTGCCAGCAGCGTTAAGAGTAATGAGCAGTTCTTC
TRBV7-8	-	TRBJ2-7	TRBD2	CASSSSGRNYEQYF	TGTGCCAGCAGCTCTAGCGGGAGGAACTACGAGCAGTACTTC
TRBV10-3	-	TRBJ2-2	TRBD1	CATGDREVTGELFF	TGTGCCACCGGGGACAGGGAGGTCACCGGGGAGCTGTTTTTT
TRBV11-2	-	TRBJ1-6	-	CASSASDAGKYNSPLHF	TGTGCCAGCAGCGCCTCTGACGCGGGCAAGTATAATTCCCCCCTCCACTTT
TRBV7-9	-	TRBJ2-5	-	CASSRVWSDQSQETQYF	TGTGCCAGCAGCCGGGTCTGGTCAGATCAATCCCAAGAGACCCAGTACTTC
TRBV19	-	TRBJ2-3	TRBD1	CASSLTGVPDTQYF	TGTGCCAGTAGCCTGACAGGGGTGCCAGATACGCAGTATTTT
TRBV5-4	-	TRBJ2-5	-	CASSIPQGQETQYF	TGTGCCAGCAGCATCCCACAGGGACAAGAGACCCAGTACTTC
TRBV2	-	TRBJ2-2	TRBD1	CASRGDRAGADGELFF	TGTGCCAGCAGAGGGGACAGGGCGGGGGCCGACGGGGAGCTGTTTTTT
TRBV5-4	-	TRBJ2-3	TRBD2	CASSSRTSAKYF	TGTGCCAGCAGTTCTCGGACTAGCGCCAAGTATTTT
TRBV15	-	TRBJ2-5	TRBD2	CATSRDPGTSGREETQYF	TGTGCCACCAGCAGAGATCCGGGGACTAGCGGGAGAGAAGAGACCCAGTACTTC
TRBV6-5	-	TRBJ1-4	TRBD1	CASSRGQEREKLFF	TGTGCCAGCAGCCGCGGACAGGAACGTGAAAAACTGTTTTTT
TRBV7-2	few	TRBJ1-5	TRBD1	CASSRGPESNQPQHF	TGTGCCAGCTCCAGGGGGCCAGAAAGTAATCAGCCCCAGCATTTT
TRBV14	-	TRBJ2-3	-	CASSQGWRTDTQYF	TGTGCCAGCAGCCAAGGATGGCGCACAGATACGCAGTATTTT
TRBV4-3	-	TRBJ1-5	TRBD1	CASSPDRGGNQPQHF	TGCGCCAGCAGCCCTGACAGGGGCGGCAATCAGCCCCAGCATTTT
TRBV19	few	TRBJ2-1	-	CASTGGGGHYNEQFF	TGTGCCAGTACCGGAGGGGGGGGCCATTACAATGAGCAGTTCTTC
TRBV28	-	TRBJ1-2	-	CASSGFGEEGYTF	TGTGCCAGCAGTGGGTTCGGAGAGGAGGGCTACACCTTC
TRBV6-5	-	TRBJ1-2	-	CASRDGTHARGYTF	TGTGCCAGCAGGGACGGGACTCACGCTCGCGGCTACACCTTC
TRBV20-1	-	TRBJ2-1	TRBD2	CSPLGGGEQFF	TGCAGTCCCCTAGGCGGGGGTGAGCAGTTCTTC
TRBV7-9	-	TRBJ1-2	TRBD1	CASSPEDRGQNYGYTF	TGTGCCAGCAGCCCCGAGGACAGGGGGCAAAACTATGGCTACACCTTC
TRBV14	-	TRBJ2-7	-	CASSPSRAGEQYF	TGTGCCAGCAGCCCCTCCCGCGCGGGAGAGCAGTACTTC
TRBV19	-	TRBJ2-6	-	CASKQGSGANVLTF	TGTGCCAGCAAACAGGGTTCTGGGGCCAACGTCCTGACTTTC
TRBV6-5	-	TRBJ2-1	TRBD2	CASSRLAGDNEQFF	TGTGCCAGCAGTAGACTAGCGGGAGACAATGAGCAGTTCTTC